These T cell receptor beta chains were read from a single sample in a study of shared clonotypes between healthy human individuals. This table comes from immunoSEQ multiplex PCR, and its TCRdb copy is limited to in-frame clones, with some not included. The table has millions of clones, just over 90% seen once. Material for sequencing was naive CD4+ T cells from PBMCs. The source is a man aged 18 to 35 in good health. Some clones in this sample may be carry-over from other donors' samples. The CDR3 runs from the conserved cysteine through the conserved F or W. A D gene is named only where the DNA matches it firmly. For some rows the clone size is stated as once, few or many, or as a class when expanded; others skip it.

CDR3: CASSLGGSYNEQFF; DNA: TGTGCCAGCAGCTTAGGGGGATCCTACAATGAGCAGTTCTTC; V: TRBV7-9; J: TRBJ2-1; size: NA; D: NA
CDR3: CASSLGLAGVAYEQYF; DNA: TGTGCCAGCTCCCTAGGACTAGCGGGAGTCGCTTACGAGCAGTACTTC; V: TRBV18; J: TRBJ2-7; size: NA; D: TRBD2
CDR3: CSVALQYQETQYF; DNA: TGCAGCGTTGCACTACAGTACCAAGAGACCCAGTACTTC; V: TRBV29-1; J: TRBJ2-5; size: NA; D: NA
CDR3: CASSVAGGGSGNTIYF; DNA: TGTGCCAGCAGCGTAGCGGGTGGTGGCTCTGGAAACACCATATATTTT; V: TRBV9; J: TRBJ1-3; size: NA; D: NA
CDR3: CASSRNPSGVYEQYF; DNA: TGCGCCAGCAGCCGCAACCCCTCCGGGGTCTACGAGCAGTACTTC; V: TRBV5-1; J: TRBJ2-7; size: NA; D: NA
CDR3: CASSLSGAGPRQFF; DNA: TGCGCCAGCAGCCTAAGTGGAGCGGGGCCCCGGCAGTTCTTC; V: TRBV5-1; J: TRBJ2-1; size: NA; D: TRBD2
CDR3: CASSFRAGYNEQFF; DNA: TGCGCCAGCAGCTTCAGGGCGGGTTACAATGAGCAGTTCTTC; V: TRBV5-1; J: TRBJ2-1; size: NA; D: NA
CDR3: CASSSRVGLEQFF; DNA: TGTGCCAGCAGCTCTCGGGTGGGCCTCGAGCAGTTCTTC; V: TRBV7-6; J: TRBJ2-1; size: NA; D: NA
CDR3: CASSVASGRRTDTQYF; DNA: TGCGCCAGCAGCGTAGCTAGCGGGAGGCGGACAGATACGCAGTATTTT; V: TRBV5-1; J: TRBJ2-3; size: once; D: TRBD2
CDR3: CASTQRQGPYEQYF; DNA: TGTGCCAGCACTCAGCGACAGGGTCCCTACGAGCAGTACTTC; V: TRBV28; J: TRBJ2-7; size: NA; D: TRBD1
CDR3: CASNDRAMGPQHF; DNA: TGTGCCAGCAATGACAGGGCCATGGGGCCCCAGCATTTT; V: TRBV6-1; J: TRBJ1-5; size: NA; D: TRBD1
CDR3: CAISEVRSGNTIYF; DNA: TGTGCCATCAGTGAGGTTCGGTCTGGAAACACCATATATTTT; V: TRBV10-3; J: TRBJ1-3; size: NA; D: NA
CDR3: CASSQLNEKLFF; DNA: TGTGCCAGCAGTCAACTTAATGAAAAACTGTTTTTT; V: TRBV6-1; J: TRBJ1-4; size: NA; D: NA
CDR3: CASSPMGGRVGNEQFF; DNA: TGCGCCAGCAGCCCGATGGGCGGAAGGGTAGGCAATGAGCAGTTCTTC; V: TRBV4-1; J: TRBJ2-1; size: NA; D: NA
CDR3: CASQGTGSTGELFF; DNA: TGCGCCAGCCAGGGGACAGGGAGCACCGGGGAGCTGTTTTTT; V: TRBV5-1; J: TRBJ2-2; size: NA; D: TRBD1
CDR3: CASSPGPNYGYTF; DNA: TGTGCCAGCAGCCCCGGCCCTAACTATGGCTACACCTTC; V: TRBV11-2; J: TRBJ1-2; size: once; D: NA
CDR3: CASSQGTGGGYGYTF; DNA: TGCGCCAGCAGCCAGGGGACAGGGGGTGGCTATGGCTACACCTTC; V: TRBV4-3; J: TRBJ1-2; size: NA; D: TRBD1
CDR3: CASSPGFKDPDTQYF; DNA: TGTGCCAGCTCACCCGGTTTTAAGGACCCAGATACGCAGTATTTT; V: TRBV18; J: TRBJ2-3; size: NA; D: NA
CDR3: CASSKTGQRNTGELFF; DNA: TGTGCCAGCAGCAAAACGGGACAGAGGAACACCGGGGAGCTGTTTTTT; V: TRBV9; J: TRBJ2-2; size: NA; D: TRBD1
CDR3: CASSSRGIEGYTF; DNA: TGTGCCAGCAGTTCTAGGGGAATAGAAGGCTACACCTTC; V: TRBV9; J: TRBJ1-2; size: NA; D: NA
CDR3: CASTRTGDGNQPQHF; DNA: TGTGCCAGCACCCGCACAGGGGACGGCAATCAGCCCCAGCATTTT; V: TRBV27; J: TRBJ1-5; size: NA; D: TRBD1
CDR3: CASSETGTGSQETQYF; DNA: TGCGCCAGCAGCGAGACTGGGACAGGGTCCCAAGAGACCCAGTACTTC; V: TRBV5-1; J: TRBJ2-5; size: once; D: TRBD1
CDR3: CASSPLWSSYEQYF; DNA: TGTGCCAGCAGCCCCCTATGGAGCTCCTACGAGCAGTACTTC; V: TRBV7-9; J: TRBJ2-7; size: NA; D: NA
CDR3: CATGQGISPQHF; DNA: TGTGCCACCGGACAGGGGATCTCTCCCCAGCATTTT; V: TRBV28; J: TRBJ1-5; size: NA; D: TRBD1
CDR3: CASSSQTGGGGYGYTF; DNA: TGTGCCAGCAGTTCTCAAACAGGGGGAGGCGGCTATGGCTACACCTTC; V: TRBV27; J: TRBJ1-2; size: NA; D: TRBD1
CDR3: CSVGRAGETQYF; DNA: TGCAGCGTGGGCAGGGCGGGGGAGACCCAGTACTTC; V: TRBV29-1; J: TRBJ2-5; size: NA; D: NA
CDR3: CASSEGHYAGYNEQFF; DNA: TGTGCCAGCAGTGAGGGACACTATGCGGGGTACAATGAGCAGTTCTTC; V: TRBV2; J: TRBJ2-1; size: NA; D: NA
CDR3: CASSHGQPQHF; DNA: TGTGCCAGCAGCCACGGCCAGCCCCAGCATTTT; V: TRBV6-1; J: TRBJ1-5; size: once; D: NA
CDR3: CASSKPGQTYEQYF; DNA: TGTGCCAGCAGTAAGCCGGGACAAACATACGAGCAGTACTTC; V: TRBV28; J: TRBJ2-7; size: NA; D: NA
CDR3: CASSGGQGGEKLFF; DNA: TGCGCCAGCAGCGGGGGTCAGGGCGGTGAAAAACTGTTTTTT; V: TRBV5-1; J: TRBJ1-4; size: NA; D: NA
CDR3: CASRFQGYEQYF; DNA: TGCGCCAGCAGATTCCAGGGGTACGAGCAGTACTTC; V: TRBV23-1; J: TRBJ2-7; size: NA; D: NA
CDR3: CASSRGQGASDGELFF; DNA: TGTGCCAGCAGTCGGGGACAGGGGGCCAGCGACGGGGAGCTGTTTTTT; V: TRBV2; J: TRBJ2-2; size: once; D: TRBD1
CDR3: CASSLLGGQSPYEQYF; DNA: TGTGCCAGCAGCCTACTCGGAGGACAGAGCCCCTACGAGCAGTACTTC; V: TRBV28; J: TRBJ2-7; size: NA; D: NA
CDR3: CASSSPRRSTDTQYF; DNA: TGTGCCAGCAGTTCCCCGAGGAGGAGCACAGATACGCAGTATTTT; V: TRBV28; J: TRBJ2-3; size: NA; D: NA
CDR3: CASSPLTGDYTF; DNA: TGTGCCAGCAGTCCCTTGACAGGGGACTACACCTTC; V: TRBV5-6; J: TRBJ1-2; size: NA; D: TRBD1
CDR3: CASSLGWGRGFAEAFF; DNA: TGTGCCAGCAGCTTAGGTTGGGGAAGAGGGTTCGCTGAAGCTTTCTTT; V: TRBV11-2; J: TRBJ1-1; size: NA; D: NA
CDR3: CASSRQIGTEAFF; DNA: TGTGCCAGCAGCCGCCAGATCGGGACTGAAGCTTTCTTT; V: TRBV11-3; J: TRBJ1-1; size: NA; D: NA
CDR3: CASSVELASTDTQYF; DNA: TGTGCCAGCAGCGTAGAACTAGCGAGCACAGATACGCAGTATTTT; V: TRBV9; J: TRBJ2-3; size: NA; D: TRBD2
CDR3: CASSDRLTAAAGNTIYF; DNA: TGTGCCAGCAGTGACCGTCTGACAGCAGCTGCTGGAAACACCATATATTTT; V: TRBV6-1; J: TRBJ1-3; size: NA; D: NA
CDR3: CASSQPRAPGGYEQYF; DNA: TGCGCCAGCAGCCAACCCAGGGCCCCCGGTGGATACGAGCAGTACTTC; V: TRBV4-3; J: TRBJ2-7; size: NA; D: NA
CDR3: CASSLGQAGTGELFF; DNA: TGTGCCAGCAGCTTGGGACAGGCAGGCACCGGGGAGCTGTTTTTT; V: TRBV5-8; J: TRBJ2-2; size: NA; D: NA
CDR3: CASSMVVGGFYEQYF; DNA: TGCGCCAGCAGTATGGTGGTCGGGGGATTCTACGAGCAGTACTTC; V: TRBV5-1; J: TRBJ2-7; size: NA; D: NA
CDR3: CASSFLAGGSSYEQYF; DNA: TGCGCCAGCAGCTTCCTAGCGGGCGGAAGCTCCTACGAGCAGTACTTC; V: TRBV5-1; J: TRBJ2-7; size: NA; D: TRBD2
CDR3: CSAMGSGNHEQYF; DNA: TGCAGCGCCATGGGGTCGGGGAATCACGAGCAGTACTTC; V: TRBV29-1; J: TRBJ2-7; size: once; D: NA
CDR3: CASSLQGSTNEKLFF; DNA: TGTGCCAGCAGTTTACAGGGCTCAACTAATGAAAAACTGTTTTTT; V: TRBV28; J: TRBJ1-4; size: NA; D: NA
CDR3: CASYPAGAGSYGYTF; DNA: TGTGCCAGCTATCCAGCCGGGGCAGGGAGCTATGGCTACACCTTC; V: TRBV6-5; J: TRBJ1-2; size: NA; D: NA
CDR3: CASSYGTGALYEQYF; DNA: TGTGCCAGCAGCTATGGGACAGGGGCCCTCTACGAGCAGTACTTC; V: TRBV7-8; J: TRBJ2-7; size: NA; D: TRBD1
CDR3: CASSLRQGANEQYF; DNA: TGTGCCAGCAGTTTACGACAGGGGGCCAACGAGCAGTACTTC; V: TRBV27; J: TRBJ2-7; size: NA; D: TRBD1
CDR3: CASSTFRGWAGGKYSYEQYF; DNA: TGTGCCAGTAGTACCTTCCGGGGTTGGGCGGGAGGGAAATACTCCTACGAGCAGTACTTC; V: TRBV19; J: TRBJ2-7; size: NA; D: TRBD2
CDR3: CASRSRGAEAFF; DNA: TGTGCCAGTAGATCGAGGGGTGCTGAAGCTTTCTTT; V: TRBV19; J: TRBJ1-1; size: NA; D: NA
CDR3: CATGGGGYEQYF; DNA: TGTGCCACCGGCGGGGGTGGGTACGAGCAGTACTTC; V: TRBV28; J: TRBJ2-7; size: NA; D: TRBD2
CDR3: CARTGEYGYTF; DNA: TGTGCCAGGACAGGGGAATATGGCTACACCTTC; V: TRBV27; J: TRBJ1-2; size: NA; D: TRBD1
CDR3: CASSRTGGGNTEAFF; DNA: TGTGCCAGCAGCAGGACAGGGGGTGGGAACACTGAAGCTTTCTTT; V: TRBV5-4; J: TRBJ1-1; size: NA; D: TRBD1